This is a list of T cell receptor beta chains from one sample in a study of cytomegalovirus exposure and HLA in healthy donors. Generated by immunoSEQ multiplex PCR, the TCRdb table keeps only in-frame clones and is missing some. The sample lists around 110,000 clones, 60% to 85% occurring once. Sequenced: PBMCs. All receptors derive from a woman aged 18 to 35 in good health and CMV-seronegative. CDR3s include the opening cysteine and the closing phenylalanine or tryptophan. A D gene is named only where the DNA matches it firmly. Only part of the rows carry a size: once, few, many, or a class if the clone is expanded.

TGTGCCAGCAGTGAGGGCAGTAGGACTGAAGCTTTCTTT,CASSEGSRTEAFF,TRBV2,.,.,TRBJ1-1
TGTGCCAGCAGCTCGGGGAGTTACAGTGGCTACACCTTC,CASSSGSYSGYTF,TRBV5-6,once,.,TRBJ1-2
TGTGCCAGCACCTTACTGACGGGTATGAGCACTGAAGCTTTCTTT,CASTLLTGMSTEAFF,TRBV28,.,.,TRBJ1-1
TGTGCCAGCATTCGACTGGGAGGAACTGAAGCTTTCTTT,CASIRLGGTEAFF,TRBV28,.,.,TRBJ1-1
TGTGCCAGCAGGGATGAGGAGATGGTAAACACTGAAGCTTTCTTT,CASRDEEMVNTEAFF,TRBV2,few,.,TRBJ1-1
TGTGCCAGCAGCTTAGGTCTTGGGAGCTCCTACGAGCAGTACTTC,CASSLGLGSSYEQYF,TRBV7-8,.,.,TRBJ2-7
TGTGCTAGTGGTTTGGCAGGGTCTGACTATGGCTACACCTTC,CASGLAGSDYGYTF,TRBV12-5,.,.,TRBJ1-2
TGTGCCAGCAGTCCCCCGACAGGTAGTATGCAGCCCCAGCATTTT,CASSPPTGSMQPQHF,TRBV28,.,.,TRBJ1-5
TGTGCCTGGAGTGTTCTAGCATACAAATACAATGAGCAGTTCTTC,CAWSVLAYKYNEQFF,TRBV30,.,.,TRBJ2-1
TGTGCCAGCAGCAACGTTAGGGGGGAGGGTGAAAAACTGTTTTTT,CASSNVRGEGEKLFF,TRBV28,.,.,TRBJ1-4
TGTGCCAGCAGTTACCGGACAGTCATGAACACTGAAGCTTTCTTT,CASSYRTVMNTEAFF,TRBV6-5,.,.,TRBJ1-1
TGTGCCTGGGACCTTAGGAGCACTGAAGCTTTCTTT,CAWDLRSTEAFF,TRBV30,once,.,TRBJ1-1
TGTGCCAGCAGCTTAGGGAGAAATAATTCACCCCTCCACTTT,CASSLGRNNSPLHF,TRBV7-2,.,.,TRBJ1-6
TGTGCCAGCAGTTTATGGGGTAGGGAGGGGGGAACTAACTATGGCTACACCTTC,CASSLWGREGGTNYGYTF,TRBV28,.,.,TRBJ1-2
TGTGCCAGCAGGAGACAGTCAGGGCCCTACGAGCAGTACTTC,CASRRQSGPYEQYF,TRBV2,once,.,TRBJ2-7
TGTGCCAGCAGTCCTGGACAGGTCGGCGGGAGGTGGACTGAAGCTTTCTTT,CASSPGQVGGRWTEAFF,TRBV27,few,TRBD1,TRBJ1-1
TGTGCCTGGAGGACGGGACAGGTTAATCAGCCCCAGCATTTT,CAWRTGQVNQPQHF,TRBV30,.,TRBD1,TRBJ1-5
TGCGCCAGCAGCCCGGGATCGGATTACACTGAAGCTTTCTTT,CASSPGSDYTEAFF,TRBV5-1,once,.,TRBJ1-1